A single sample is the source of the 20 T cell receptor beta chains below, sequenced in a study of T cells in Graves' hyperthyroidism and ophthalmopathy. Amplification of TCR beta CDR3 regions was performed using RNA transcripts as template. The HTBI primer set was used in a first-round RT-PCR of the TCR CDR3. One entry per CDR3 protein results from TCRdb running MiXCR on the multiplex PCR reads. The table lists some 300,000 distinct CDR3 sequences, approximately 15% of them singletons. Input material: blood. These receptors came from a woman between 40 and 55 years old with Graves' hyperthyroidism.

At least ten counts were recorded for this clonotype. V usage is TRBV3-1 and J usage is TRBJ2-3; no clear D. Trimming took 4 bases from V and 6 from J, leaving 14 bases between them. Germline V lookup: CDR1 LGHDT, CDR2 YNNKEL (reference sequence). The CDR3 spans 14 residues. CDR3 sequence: CASSRWGNPDTQYF. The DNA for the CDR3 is TGTGCCAGCAGCCGGTGGGGAAATCCGGATACGCAGTATTTT.

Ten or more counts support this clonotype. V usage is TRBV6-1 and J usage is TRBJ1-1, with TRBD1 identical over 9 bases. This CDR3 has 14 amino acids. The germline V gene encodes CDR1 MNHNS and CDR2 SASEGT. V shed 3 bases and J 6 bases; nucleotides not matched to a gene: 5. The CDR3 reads CASSDDRGLPEAFF. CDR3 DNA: TGTGCCAGCAGTGATGACAGGGGGTTACCTGAAGCTTTCTTT.

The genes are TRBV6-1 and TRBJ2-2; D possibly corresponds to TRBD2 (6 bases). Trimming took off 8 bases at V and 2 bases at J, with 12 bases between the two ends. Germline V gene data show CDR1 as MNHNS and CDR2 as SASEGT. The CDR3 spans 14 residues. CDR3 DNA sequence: TGTGCCAGCTACCCGGGAGCTAACACCGGGGAGCTGTTTTTT. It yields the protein CASYPGANTGELFF.

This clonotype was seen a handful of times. CDR3 nucleotide sequence: TGTGCCAGTAGTGCGCAACAGACTAGCGGGAAGCAGTTCTTC. Protein sequence: CASSAQQTSGKQFF. The genes are TRBV19 and TRBJ2-1; 11 nucleotides match TRBD2. The CDR3 contains 14 residues. The germline V gene has CDR1 LNHDA and CDR2 SQIVND (reference sequence). V gave up 5 bases and J gave up 11 bases; unmatched junction bases: 8.

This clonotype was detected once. The CDR3 nucleotides are TGTGCCAGCGCCCGGGGAACAGGGGGCTTTTCTGGAAACACCATATATTTT. It specifies CASARGTGGFSGNTIYF. V and J are TRBV7-9 and TRBJ1-3; the match to TRBD1 covers 9 bases. The V segment lost 8 bases and the J segment 1 base; nucleotides outside the gene matches: 12. This CDR3 contains 17 residues. CDR1 is SEHNR, CDR2 FQNEAQ, per germline (reference sequence).

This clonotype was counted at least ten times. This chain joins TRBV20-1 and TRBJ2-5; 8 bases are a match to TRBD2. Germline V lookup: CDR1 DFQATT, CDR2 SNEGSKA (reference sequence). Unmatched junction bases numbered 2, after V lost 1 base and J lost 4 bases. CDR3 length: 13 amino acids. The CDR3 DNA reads TGCAGTGCTAGAGCGGGGGGGGGAGAGACCCAGTACTTC. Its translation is CSARAGGGETQYF.

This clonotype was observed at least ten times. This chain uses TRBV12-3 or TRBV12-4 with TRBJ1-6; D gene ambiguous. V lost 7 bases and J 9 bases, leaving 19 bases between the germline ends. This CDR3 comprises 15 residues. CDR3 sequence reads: CASTLQGISSSPLHF. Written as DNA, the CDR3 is TGTGCCAGCACCTTACAAGGGATCTCCAGTTCACCCCTCCACTTT.

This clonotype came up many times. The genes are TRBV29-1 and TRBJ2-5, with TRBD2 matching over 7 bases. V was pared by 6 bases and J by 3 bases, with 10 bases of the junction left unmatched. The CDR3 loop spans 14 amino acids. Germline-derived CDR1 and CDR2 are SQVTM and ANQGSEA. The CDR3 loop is CSVREASREETQYF. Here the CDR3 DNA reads TGCAGCGTCCGGGAGGCCAGCAGGGAAGAGACCCAGTACTTC. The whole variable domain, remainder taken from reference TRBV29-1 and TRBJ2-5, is SAVISQKPSRDICQRGTSLTIQCQVDSQVTMMFWYRQQPGQSLTLIATANQGSEATYESGFVIDKFPISRPNLTFSTLTVSNMSPEDSSIYLCSVREASREETQYFGPGTRLLVL.

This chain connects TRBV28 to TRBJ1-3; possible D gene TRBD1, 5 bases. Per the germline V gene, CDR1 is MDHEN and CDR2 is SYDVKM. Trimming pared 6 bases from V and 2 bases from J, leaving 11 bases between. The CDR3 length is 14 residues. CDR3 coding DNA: TGTGCCAGCAGACTTGCGGGGGCTGGAAACACCATATATTTT. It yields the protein CASRLAGAGNTIYF.

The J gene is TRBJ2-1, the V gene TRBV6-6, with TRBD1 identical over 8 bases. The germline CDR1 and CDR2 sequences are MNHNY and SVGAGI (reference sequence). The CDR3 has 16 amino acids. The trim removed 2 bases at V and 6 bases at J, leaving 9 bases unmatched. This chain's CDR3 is CASSYLDRGSRNEQFF. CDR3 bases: TGTGCCAGCAGTTACCTCGACAGGGGATCCCGCAATGAGCAGTTCTTC.

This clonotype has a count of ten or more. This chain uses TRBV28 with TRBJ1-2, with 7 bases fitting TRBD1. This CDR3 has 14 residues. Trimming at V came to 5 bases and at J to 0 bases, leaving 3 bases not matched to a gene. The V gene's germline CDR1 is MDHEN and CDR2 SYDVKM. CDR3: CASSGTASNYGYTF. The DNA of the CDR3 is TGTGCCAGCAGTGGGACAGCCTCTAACTATGGCTACACCTTC.

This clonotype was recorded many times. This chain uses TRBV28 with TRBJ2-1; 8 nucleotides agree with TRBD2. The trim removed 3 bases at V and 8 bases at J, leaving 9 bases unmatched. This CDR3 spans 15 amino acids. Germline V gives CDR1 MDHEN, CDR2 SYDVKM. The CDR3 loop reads CASSLLREAEHEQFF. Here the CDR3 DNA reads TGTGCCAGCAGTTTGTTGCGGGAGGCGGAACATGAGCAGTTCTTC.

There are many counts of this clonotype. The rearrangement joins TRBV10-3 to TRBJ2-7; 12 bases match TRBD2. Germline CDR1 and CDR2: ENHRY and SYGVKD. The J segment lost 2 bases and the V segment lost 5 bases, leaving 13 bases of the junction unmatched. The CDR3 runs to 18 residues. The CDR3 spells CAISLASGRADGTYEQYF. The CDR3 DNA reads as TGTGCCATCAGTCTGGCTAGCGGGAGGGCCGATGGAACCTACGAGCAGTACTTC.

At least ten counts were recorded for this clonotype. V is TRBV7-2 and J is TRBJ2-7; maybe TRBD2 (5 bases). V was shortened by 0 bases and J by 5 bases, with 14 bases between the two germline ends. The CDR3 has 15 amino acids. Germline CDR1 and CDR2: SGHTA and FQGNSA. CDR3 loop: CASSLAALAYHEQYF. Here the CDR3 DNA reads TGTGCCAGCAGCTTAGCGGCGCTAGCTTACCACGAGCAGTACTTC. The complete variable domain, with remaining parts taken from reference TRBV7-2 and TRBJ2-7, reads GAGVSQSPSNKVTEKGKDVELRCDPISGHTALYWYRQSLGQGLEFLIYFQGNSAPDKSGLPSDRFSAERTGGSVSTLTIQRTQQEDSAVYLCASSLAALAYHEQYFGPGTRLTVT.

DNA of the CDR3: TGCGCCAGCAGCTTGGGGTCCCAAACTGTCGGGGAGCTGTTTTTT. It specifies CASSLGSQTVGELFF. The chain uses TRBV5-1 and TRBJ2-2, with unresolved D. The CDR3 covers 15 residues. Trimming took 0 bases from V and 7 from J, leaving 13 bases between them. The germline CDR1 and CDR2 sequences are SGHRS and YFSETQ.

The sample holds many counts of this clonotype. The CDR3 nucleotides are TGTGCCAGCAGTGAATCCGGGATTCCACAATACGAGCAGTACTTC. It translates to CASSESGIPQYEQYF. This chain joins TRBV6-1 and TRBJ2-7, with TRBD2 as a possible D gene (5 bases). V was pared by 2 bases and J by 4 bases, with 15 bases between. This CDR3 has 15 residues. Germline V gene data show CDR1 as MNHNS and CDR2 as SASEGT.

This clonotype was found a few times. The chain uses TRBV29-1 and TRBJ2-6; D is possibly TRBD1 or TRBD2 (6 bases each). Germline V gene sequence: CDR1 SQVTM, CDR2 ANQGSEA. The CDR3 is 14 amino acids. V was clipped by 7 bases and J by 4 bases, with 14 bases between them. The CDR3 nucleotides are TGCAGCGCCCCTGGGGGGCCAGGGGCCAACGTCCTGACTTTC. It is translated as CSAPGGPGANVLTF.

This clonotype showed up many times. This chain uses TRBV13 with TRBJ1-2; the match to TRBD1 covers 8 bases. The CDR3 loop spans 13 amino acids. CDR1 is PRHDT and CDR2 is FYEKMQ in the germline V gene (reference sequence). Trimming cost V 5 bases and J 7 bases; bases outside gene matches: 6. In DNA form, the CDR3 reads TGTGCCAGCAGCGCAGACAGGGGTGCTGGCTACACCTTC. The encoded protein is CASSADRGAGYTF.

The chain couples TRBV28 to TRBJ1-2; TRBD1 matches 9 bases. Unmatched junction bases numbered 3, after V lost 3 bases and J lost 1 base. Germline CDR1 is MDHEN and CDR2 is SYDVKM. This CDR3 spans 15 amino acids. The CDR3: CASSLPGQGNYGYTF. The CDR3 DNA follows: TGTGCCAGCAGTTTGCCGGGACAGGGTAACTATGGCTACACCTTC.

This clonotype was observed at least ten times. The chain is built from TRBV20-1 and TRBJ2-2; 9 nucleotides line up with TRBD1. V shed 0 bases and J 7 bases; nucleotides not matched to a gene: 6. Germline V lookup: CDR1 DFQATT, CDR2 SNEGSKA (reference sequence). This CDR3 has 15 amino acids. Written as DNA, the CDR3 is TGCAGTGCTAGAGAATACAGGGGGCTAGGCGGGGAGCTGTTTTTT. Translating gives CSAREYRGLGGELFF.